This TCR beta chain was found in a study of blood T cell repertoires in COVID-19. TCRdb keeps only in-frame clones here, not all; method: immunoSEQ multiplex PCR. This table holds approximately 170,000 clones, 70% to 90% found once. The CDR3 extends over 15 amino acids. CDR1 is MNHEY, CDR2 SVGEGT, per germline. Trimming cost V 2 bases and J 3 bases, with 13 bases left between them. The receptor's source is a woman in her sixties or seventies with COVID-19, enrolled during active disease. The sequenced material came from peripheral blood. The chain joins TRBV6-2 or TRBV6-3 to TRBJ1-1; D gene unclear. CDR3: CASSYAPGRDTEAFF. CDR3 in DNA: TGTGCCAGCAGTTACGCCCCGGGGAGGGACACTGAAGCTTTCTTT.